This TCR beta chain was obtained from a study of cytotoxic CD8 clonotypes in ibrutinib-treated CLL. Libraries were prepared by immunoSEQ multiplex PCR; TCRdb keeps only in-frame clonotypes and omits some of them. Of fewer than 400,000 clones listed, 67% are singletons. V dropped 5 bases and J dropped 0; count of bases not matched to a gene: 8. The CDR3 consists of 16 residues. From germline, CDR1 is SGHVS and CDR2 FNYEAQ. The chain couples TRBV7-6 to TRBJ1-1, with 8 bases matching TRBD1. The sequenced sample was PBMCs, obtained after 36 months of ibrutinib treatment. The clonotype comes from a human donor with chronic lymphocytic leukemia. The CDR3 nucleotides are TGTGCCAGCAGCCTGCGGGACAGGATCATGAACACTGAAGCTTTCTTT. Amino acids: CASSLRDRIMNTEAFF.